This T cell receptor (beta chain) was captured in a study of lymphopenia after photon versus proton radiotherapy. Study-wide points: Post-nadir diversity loss with photons came from oligoclonal expansion, particularly CD8+ Temra cells. Under photons, naive T cells and diversity fell while effector/memory populations rose.

About this clone itself: The antigen remains unidentified.

Sequencing was performed with immunoSEQ multiplex PCR; in TCRdb, only in-frame clones are kept and a portion is missing. The repertoire includes roughly 53,000 clones, around 82% of them detected once, and about 29% sits in the top ten. Germline CDR1 MNHEY, CDR2 SVGAGI. The CDR3 spans 14 residues. V lost 2 bases and J 2 bases, leaving 9 bases between the germline ends. The genes are TRBV6-5 and TRBJ2-5; D is uncertain. Source: peripheral blood, taken from a patient treated with photon-based radiotherapy. This clonotype was obtained from a man aged 45-65 years with gastric cancer. CDR3 coding DNA: TGTGCCAGCAGTTACATGGCAGCTCAAGAGACCCAGTACTTC. Its protein product is CASSYMAAQETQYF.